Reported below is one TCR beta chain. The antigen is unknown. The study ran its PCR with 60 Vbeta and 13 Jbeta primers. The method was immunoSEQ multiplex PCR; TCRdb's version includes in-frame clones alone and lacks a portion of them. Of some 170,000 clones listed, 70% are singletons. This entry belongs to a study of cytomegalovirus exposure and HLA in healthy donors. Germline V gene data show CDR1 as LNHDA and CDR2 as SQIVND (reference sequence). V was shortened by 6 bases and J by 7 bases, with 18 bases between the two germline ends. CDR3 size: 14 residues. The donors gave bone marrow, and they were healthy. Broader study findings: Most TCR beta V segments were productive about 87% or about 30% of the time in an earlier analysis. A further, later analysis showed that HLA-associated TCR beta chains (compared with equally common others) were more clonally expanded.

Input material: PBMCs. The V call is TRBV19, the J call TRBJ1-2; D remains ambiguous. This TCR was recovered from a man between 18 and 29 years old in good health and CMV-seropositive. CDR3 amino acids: CASRREPQASGYTF. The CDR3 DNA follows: TGTGCCAGTAGGAGGGAGCCTCAAGCGAGTGGCTACACCTTC.